The next 30 T cell receptor beta chains were all read from a single sample in a study of shared clonotypes between healthy human individuals. Libraries were prepared by immunoSEQ multiplex PCR; TCRdb keeps only in-frame clonotypes and omits some of them. Of 850,000 to 1,200,000 clones listed, approximately 76% are singletons. Material: memory CD4+ T cells sorted from blood. Subset here: CD45RA-negative fraction. Receptors originate from a man aged 18 to 29 in good health.

Concerning this clone itself: Other DNA sequences from this sample encode an identical CDR3 as well. V usage is TRBV9 and J usage is TRBJ1-3, with TRBD1 matching over 8 bases. Germline V gives CDR1 SGDLS, CDR2 YYNGEE. This CDR3 has 16 residues. The V gene end was trimmed by 3 bases and the J gene end by 1 base; junction bases not matched to a gene: 6. The CDR3 sequence is CASSGTTGGSGNTIYF. The CDR3 nucleotides read TGTGCCAGCAGCGGCACAACAGGGGGTTCTGGAAACACCATATATTTT.

The chain uses TRBV19 and TRBJ1-2, with D possibly TRBD1 on 6 matching bases. Germline CDR1 reads LNHDA; CDR2 reads SQIVND (reference sequence). V lost 6 bases to trimming and J lost 8 bases, with 10 bases between them. This CDR3 is 11 amino acids long. This CDR3 is CASREDRGYTF. The DNA of the CDR3 is TGTGCCAGTAGAGAAGACAGGGGCTACACCTTC.

The chain recombines TRBV30 with TRBJ1-2, with D maybe TRBD1 (6 bases). V lost 4 bases and J 4 bases, leaving 19 bases between the germline ends. Germline assignment: CDR1 GTSNPN and CDR2 SVGIG (reference sequence). This CDR3 is 15 amino acids long. Here the CDR3 DNA reads TGTGCCTGGAAGAACCGGGACAAGGTTTCCTATGGCTACACCTTC. Its protein is CAWKNRDKVSYGYTF. Based on the CDR3 plus reference TRBV30 and TRBJ1-2, the full variable domain is SQTIHQWPATLVQPVGSPLSLECTVEGTSNPNLYWYRQAAGRGLQLLFYSVGIGQISSEVPQNLSASRPQDRQFILSSKKLLLSDSGFYLCAWKNRDKVSYGYTFGSGTRLTVV.

The gene calls are TRBV29-1 and TRBJ2-7, with 7 bases that match TRBD2. The V segment lost 4 bases and the J segment 3 bases; nucleotides outside the gene matches: 24. Germline loops: CDR1 SQVTM, CDR2 ANQGSEA. The CDR3 consists of 19 residues. The CDR3 spells CSVAKPPQSGTITFYEQYF. In DNA form, the CDR3 reads TGCAGCGTTGCCAAACCCCCTCAGTCCGGGACTATAACGTTCTACGAGCAGTACTTC.

The chain links TRBV7-9 to TRBJ2-7, with TRBD1 matching 9 bases. This CDR3 has 15 amino acids. Germline V gene lookup returns CDR1 SEHNR and CDR2 FQNEAQ (reference sequence). The ends lost 6 bases at V and 3 bases at J; junction bases unmatched: 9. The CDR3 spells CASRYWDRDSYEQYF. The DNA of the CDR3 is TGTGCCAGCAGATATTGGGACAGGGACAGCTACGAGCAGTACTTC.

As regards this clone: A much more abundant neighbour one base away suggests this may be a read error. The chain couples TRBV5-1 to TRBJ1-1; D not resolved. Germline CDR1 SGHRS, CDR2 YFSETQ. The V end lost 0 bases, the J end lost 1 base, and 4 bases lay between the germline ends. This CDR3 has 13 residues. This chain's CDR3 is CASSLDANTEAFF. DNA of the CDR3: TGCGCCAGCAGCTTGGACGCGAACACTGAAGCTTTCTTT. The full variable domain, its missing parts supplied by reference TRBV5-1 and TRBJ1-1, is KAGVTQTPRYLIKTRGQQVTLSCSPISGHRSVSWYQQTPGQGLQFLFEYFSETQRNKGNFPGRFSGRQFSNSRSEMNVSTLELGDSALYLCASSLDANTEAFFGQGTRLTVV.

The chain couples TRBV18 to TRBJ1-1, with 10 nucleotides matching TRBD1. The CDR3 is made up of 15 amino acids. Trimming took 3 bases from V and 3 from J; bases not matched to a gene: 4. Germline V gene lookup returns CDR1 KGHSH and CDR2 LQKENI. The CDR3 loop is CASSPRTGGDTEAFF. The CDR3 DNA reads TGTGCCAGCTCACCGAGGACAGGGGGGGACACTGAAGCTTTCTTT. Filled out from reference TRBV18 and TRBJ1-1, the complete variable domain reads NAGVMQNPRHLVRRRGQEARLRCSPMKGHSHVYWYRQLPEEGLKFMVYLQKENIIDESGMPKERFSAEFPKEGPSILRIQQVVRGDSAAYFCASSPRTGGDTEAFFGQGTRLTVV.

Many counts were recorded for this clone. CDR3 amino acids: CASSENLRPGNTEAFF. DNA for the CDR3: TGTGCCAGCAGTGAAAACCTCCGACCGGGGAACACTGAAGCTTTCTTT. This chain connects TRBV6-1 to TRBJ1-1, with D unresolved. CDR3 length: 16 residues. CDR1 is MNHNS and CDR2 is SASEGT in the germline V gene. V was shortened by 2 bases and J by 1 base, with 14 bases between the two germline ends.

V usage is TRBV18 and J usage is TRBJ2-7, with a possible D match to TRBD2 (5 bases). The CDR3 extends over 14 amino acids. The V end was cut by 0 bases, the J end by 4 bases, with 10 bases between. CDR1 KGHSH and CDR2 LQKENI come from the germline V gene. This CDR3 reads CASSPPDLPYEQYF. In DNA, the CDR3 is TGTGCCAGCTCACCACCGGACTTACCGTACGAGCAGTACTTC.

The gene calls are TRBV7-9 and TRBJ1-1; D gene ambiguous. The CDR3 length is 15 residues. Germline V gene data show CDR1 as SEHNR and CDR2 as FQNEAQ (reference sequence). The ends were cut back, 2 bases at V and 4 bases at J, with 14 bases in the middle. This CDR3 reads CASSLWVLLGTEAFF. The CDR3 DNA follows: TGTGCCAGCAGCTTATGGGTATTGCTGGGCACTGAAGCTTTCTTT. Using reference TRBV7-9 and TRBJ1-1 for the parts outside the CDR3, the full variable domain is DTGVSQNPRHKITKRGQNVTFRCDPISEHNRLYWYRQTLGQGPEFLTYFQNEAQLEKSRLLSDRFSAERPKGSFSTLEIQRTEQGDSAMYLCASSLWVLLGTEAFFGQGTRLTVV.

This clone was observed a few times. V usage is TRBV6-5 and J usage is TRBJ2-5; D not certain. The CDR3 runs 15 residues. V was pared by 4 bases and J by 0 bases, with 12 bases between. Germline-derived CDR1 and CDR2 are MNHEY and SVGAGI. The CDR3 protein is CASSSLVGHQETQYF. CDR3 bases: TGTGCCAGCAGTTCCTTAGTCGGTCACCAAGAGACCCAGTACTTC.

This chain uses TRBV27 with TRBJ2-5; 9 nucleotides align to TRBD2. The germline CDR1 and CDR2 sequences are MNHEY and SMNVEV (reference sequence). CDR3 length equals 15 residues. Unmatched junction bases numbered 8, after V lost 4 bases and J lost 5 bases. CDR3 region: CASSSQRGAGETQYF. The CDR3 DNA sequence: TGTGCCAGCAGTTCCCAGCGGGGGGCTGGGGAGACCCAGTACTTC.

This clone occurred once. The chain employs TRBV23-1 and TRBJ1-1; weak D call: TRBD1 (5 bases). TRBV23-1 is identified as an open reading frame with a role that is uncertain. The CDR3 contains 15 residues. V was shortened by 5 bases and J by 6 bases, with 19 bases between the two germline ends. CDR3 in DNA: TGCGCCAGCAGTGGCGGACGGCCCGGGGGACCTGAAGCTTTCTTT. The encoded protein is CASSGGRPGGPEAFF.

Only a few counts were recorded for this clone. The J gene is TRBJ1-4, the V gene TRBV5-1; 9 nucleotides match TRBD1. The length of the CDR3 is 17 residues. With V trimmed by 1 base and J by 5 bases, 9 bases remained unmatched. Germline CDR1 SGHRS, CDR2 YFSETQ. CDR3 in DNA: TGCGCCAGCAGCTTGAGACAGGGGGGGACCTCGAATGAAAAACTGTTTTTT. As protein: CASSLRQGGTSNEKLFF. Variable domain in full (rest from reference TRBV5-1 and TRBJ1-4): KAGVTQTPRYLIKTRGQQVTLSCSPISGHRSVSWYQQTPGQGLQFLFEYFSETQRNKGNFPGRFSGRQFSNSRSEMNVSTLELGDSALYLCASSLRQGGTSNEKLFFGSGTQLSVL.

The chain has TRBV4-1 and TRBJ1-6; D ambiguous. Trimming removed 1 base at V and 7 bases at J, with 11 bases between. Germline V CDR1 and CDR2: MGHRA, YSYEKL. The CDR3 runs to 15 residues. The CDR3 reads CASSQGRGGNSPLHF. The CDR3 DNA reads TGCGCCAGCAGCCAAGGACGGGGAGGGAATTCACCCCTCCACTTT.

This chain connects TRBV7-9 to TRBJ2-7; 10 bases map to TRBD2. This CDR3 is built from 17 residues. After removal of 4 bases from V and 3 bases from J, the junction contained 12 bases not matched to a gene. The germline CDR1 and CDR2 sequences are SEHNR and FQNEAQ (reference sequence). CDR3 residues: CASSSIQGGTSDYEQYF. In DNA form, the CDR3 reads TGTGCCAGCAGCTCCATCCAGGGGGGGACTAGCGACTACGAGCAGTACTTC.

Many counts were recorded for this clone. Other DNA sequences in the same sample also yield this CDR3. The chain has TRBV5-1 and TRBJ1-1; TRBD1 matches 8 bases. Germline-derived CDR1 and CDR2 are SGHRS and YFSETQ. J gave up 2 bases and V 4 bases, and 4 bases lay outside the gene matches. The CDR3 is made up of 14 amino acids. The CDR3 coding sequence is TGCGCCAGCAGCCCAGGACAGGGAAACACTGAAGCTTTCTTT. Translation: CASSPGQGNTEAFF.

This rearrangement joins TRBV9 to TRBJ2-1; D remains unclear. Germline assignment: CDR1 SGDLS and CDR2 YYNGEE. There are 15 residues in the CDR3. The V gene lost 0 bases and the J gene lost 3 bases, with 10 bases spanning the gap. The chain's CDR3 is CASSVGPLNYNEQFF. The CDR3 region has the DNA TGTGCCAGCAGCGTAGGACCTTTGAACTACAATGAGCAGTTCTTC.

The chain carries TRBV19 and TRBJ1-6; D ambiguous. Germline CDR1 LNHDA, CDR2 SQIVND (reference sequence). The ends were cut back, 1 base at V and 4 bases at J, with 8 bases in the middle. CDR3 size: 15 residues. As DNA, the CDR3 is TGTGCCAGTAGTATAGCAACCCAGTATAATTCACCCCTCCACTTT. Amino acids: CASSIATQYNSPLHF.

This chain links TRBV29-1 with TRBJ1-5, with D possibly matching TRBD1 (5 bases). Germline-derived CDR1 and CDR2 are SQVTM and ANQGSEA. V was shortened by 2 bases and J by 7 bases, with 12 bases between the two germline ends. The CDR3 length is 13 residues. Here the CDR3 reads CSVELQGGQPQHF. CDR3 nucleotide sequence: TGCAGCGTTGAACTGCAGGGCGGCCAGCCCCAGCATTTT.

In this sample, this clone turned up many times. Other DNA sequences in the sample encode the same CDR3. The CDR3 DNA reads as TGTGCCAGCTCTCCAGACAGGGGGGGCAATCAGCCCCAGCATTTT. This codes for CASSPDRGGNQPQHF. This chain joins TRBV18 and TRBJ1-5; 9 positions match TRBD1. The V segment lost 6 bases and the J segment 2 bases; nucleotides outside the gene matches: 5. Per germline, CDR1 KGHSH and CDR2 LQKENI. The CDR3 is made up of 15 amino acids.

The chain combines TRBV6-1 with TRBJ2-2; 8 bases are a match to TRBD2. J gave up 6 bases and V 7 bases, and 4 bases lay outside the gene matches. Germline CDR1 and CDR2: MNHNS and SASEGT. There are 13 residues in the CDR3. CDR3 sequence (DNA): TGTGCCAGCAAACGGGGGGGCCCCGGGGAGCTGTTTTTT. This encodes CASKRGGPGELFF.

With respect to this clone: A much larger clone sits a single nucleotide away, making a read error possible. In the same sample, other DNA sequences code for this CDR3. This rearrangement joins TRBV18 to TRBJ2-2, with 9 bases aligning to TRBD1. V was clipped by 2 bases and J by 3 bases; unmatched bases: 1. Germline assignment: CDR1 KGHSH and CDR2 LQKENI. CDR3 length equals 15 residues. The CDR3: CASSPRQGDTGELFF. In DNA form, the CDR3 reads TGTGCCAGCTCACCAAGACAGGGGGACACCGGGGAGCTGTTTTTT. The full variable domain, rest sourced from reference TRBV18 and TRBJ2-2, is NAGVMQNPRHLVRRRGQEARLRCSPMKGHSHVYWYRQLPEEGLKFMVYLQKENIIDESGMPKERFSAEFPKEGPSILRIQQVVRGDSAAYFCASSPRQGDTGELFFGEGSRLTVL.

The chain recombines TRBV19 with TRBJ1-4; TRBD1 agrees at 7 bases. Germline V lookup: CDR1 LNHDA, CDR2 SQIVND (reference sequence). Trimming at V came to 5 bases and at J to 3 bases, leaving 6 bases not matched to a gene. The CDR3 totals 15 residues. The chain's CDR3 is CASSPNRGPNEKLFF. In DNA, the CDR3 is TGTGCCAGTAGTCCCAACAGGGGACCTAATGAAAAACTGTTTTTT. Using reference TRBV19 and TRBJ1-4 for the parts outside the CDR3, the full variable domain is DGGITQSPKYLFRKEGQNVTLSCEQNLNHDAMYWYRQDPGQGLRLIYYSQIVNDFQKGDIAEGYSVSREKKESFPLTVTSAQKNPTAFYLCASSPNRGPNEKLFFGSGTQLSVL.

The chain combines TRBV19 with TRBJ1-5; no firm D call. Trimming took 6 bases from V and 1 from J, leaving 7 bases between them. This CDR3 has 13 residues. The germline V gene has CDR1 LNHDA and CDR2 SQIVND (reference sequence). This CDR3 is CASREPSNQPQHF. The CDR3 bases are TGTGCCAGTAGAGAGCCGAGCAATCAGCCCCAGCATTTT.

V and J are TRBV10-2 and TRBJ2-1, with TRBD2 identical over 8 bases. CDR3 length equals 19 residues. Germline V CDR1 and CDR2: WSHSY, SAAADI. With 2 bases clipped from V and 0 bases from J, the junction kept 12 bases outside the gene matches. The CDR3 DNA sequence: TGCGCCAGCAGTGAGAGTAGCGGGACTACTTACAGCTCCTACAATGAGCAGTTCTTC. Residues: CASSESSGTTYSSYNEQFF.

This clone was recorded a few times. This probably arose from a read error, given a far larger clone one base away. Other DNA sequences in this specimen translate into the identical CDR3. CDR3 nucleotide sequence: TGTGCCAGCAGCCGACGGGGCAATCAGCCCCAGCATTTT. This sequence encodes CASSRRGNQPQHF. This chain links TRBV28 with TRBJ1-5; D gene unclear. Germline V gene sequence: CDR1 MDHEN, CDR2 SYDVKM. The CDR3 has 13 residues. The V end lost 6 bases, the J end lost 2 bases, and 8 bases lay between the germline ends.

The J gene is TRBJ2-6, the V gene TRBV10-3; TRBD2 is a possible D gene (6 bases). The germline V gene has CDR1 ENHRY and CDR2 SYGVKD. The CDR3 sequence is 17 residues long. Trimming left V 10 bases short and J 0 bases short, with 19 bases between. The CDR3 is CASLGGDRYSGANVLTF. The CDR3 bases are TGTGCCAGTTTGGGAGGAGATAGATACTCTGGGGCCAACGTCCTGACTTTC.

This chain connects TRBV7-2 to TRBJ2-5; D may match TRBD1 or TRBD2 (6 bases each). V was cut by 1 base and J by 1 base, with 10 bases left in between. This CDR3 is built from 15 residues. Germline V gives CDR1 SGHTA, CDR2 FQGNSA. The CDR3 spells CASSLERGPQETQYF. CDR3 DNA: TGTGCCAGCAGCTTAGAACGGGGGCCCCAAGAGACCCAGTACTTC.

The chain uses TRBV18 and TRBJ1-3; TRBD1 matches at 7 bases. Looked up from germline, CDR1 is KGHSH and CDR2 is LQKENI. The V gene end was trimmed by 3 bases and the J gene end by 4 bases; junction bases not matched to a gene: 3. This CDR3 spans 14 amino acids. CDR3 coding DNA: TGTGCCAGCTCACCGACAGGGTACGGAAACACCATATATTTT. Its translation: CASSPTGYGNTIYF.